This TCR beta chain came from a study of blood T cell repertoires in COVID-19. Study summary: From T cells, B-cell-depleted T cells, or PBMCs came the material, which was cDNA or gDNA.

Original processing methods: How many nucleated cells were present was estimated from reference gene primer amplification. The method was immunoSEQ multiplex PCR; TCRdb's version includes in-frame clones alone and lacks a portion of them. That table supplies the V and J calls and clone size; D and trimming were determined from the DNA. The sample has some 60,000 clones; roughly 85% are singletons. The ends were cut back, 3 bases at V and 8 bases at J, with 16 bases in the middle. Germline loops: CDR1 LNHDA, CDR2 SQIVND (reference sequence). The CDR3 covers 15 residues. The chain uses TRBV19 and TRBJ1-4, with a weak D call TRBD1 (6 bases). This clonotype was obtained from a human donor in a cohort sampled during active COVID-19. Input material: peripheral blood. CDR3 loop: CASSIGQGKNEKLFF. As DNA, the CDR3 is TGTGCCAGTAGTATTGGCCAGGGGAAAAACGAAAAACTGTTTTTT.